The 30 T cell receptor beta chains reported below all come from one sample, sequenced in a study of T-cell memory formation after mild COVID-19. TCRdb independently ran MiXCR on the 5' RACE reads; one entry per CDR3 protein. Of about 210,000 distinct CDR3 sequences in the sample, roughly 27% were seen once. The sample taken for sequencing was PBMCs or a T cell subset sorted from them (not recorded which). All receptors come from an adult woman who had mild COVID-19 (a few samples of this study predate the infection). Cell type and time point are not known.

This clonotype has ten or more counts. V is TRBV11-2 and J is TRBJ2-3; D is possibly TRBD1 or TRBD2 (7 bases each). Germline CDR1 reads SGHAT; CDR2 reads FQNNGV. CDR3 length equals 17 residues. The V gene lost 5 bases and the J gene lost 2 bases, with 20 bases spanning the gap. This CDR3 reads CASSPGGSGGYTDTQYF. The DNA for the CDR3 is TGTGCCAGCAGCCCAGGGGGGTCGGGGGGCTACACAGATACGCAGTATTTT. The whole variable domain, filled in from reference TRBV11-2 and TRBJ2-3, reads EAGVAQSPRYKIIEKRQSVAFWCNPISGHATLYWYQQILGQGPKLLIQFQNNGVVDDSQLPKDRFSAERLKGVDSTLKIQPAKLEDSAVYLCASSPGGSGGYTDTQYFGPGTRLTVL.

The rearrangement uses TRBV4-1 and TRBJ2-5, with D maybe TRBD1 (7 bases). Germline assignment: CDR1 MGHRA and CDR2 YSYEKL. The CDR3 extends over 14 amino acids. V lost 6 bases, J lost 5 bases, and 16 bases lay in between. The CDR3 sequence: CASSRVGGQETQYF. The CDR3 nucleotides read TGCGCCAGCAGTCGGGTGGGGGGACAGGAGACCCAGTACTTC.

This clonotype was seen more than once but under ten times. Here the CDR3 reads CASSLGDPSTDTQYF. CDR3 coding DNA: TGTGCCAGCAGTTTAGGGGACCCAAGCACAGATACGCAGTATTTT. The chain links TRBV12-3 or TRBV12-4 to TRBJ2-3, with D perhaps matching TRBD1 or TRBD2 (5 bases each). The CDR3 runs 15 residues. V lost 1 base, J lost 0 bases, and 8 bases lay in between.

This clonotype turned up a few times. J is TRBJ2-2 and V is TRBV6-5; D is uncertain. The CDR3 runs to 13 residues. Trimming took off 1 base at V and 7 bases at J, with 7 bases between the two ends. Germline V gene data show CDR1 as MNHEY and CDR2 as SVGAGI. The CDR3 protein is CASSYLLHGELFF. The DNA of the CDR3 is TGTGCCAGCAGTTACTTGCTGCACGGGGAGCTGTTTTTT.

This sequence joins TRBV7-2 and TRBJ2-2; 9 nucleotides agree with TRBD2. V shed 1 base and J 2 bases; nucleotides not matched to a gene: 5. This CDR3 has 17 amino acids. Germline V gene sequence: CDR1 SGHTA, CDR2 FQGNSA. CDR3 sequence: CASSLEFLAGNTGELFF. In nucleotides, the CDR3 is TGTGCCAGCAGCTTAGAGTTCCTAGCGGGAAACACCGGGGAGCTGTTTTTT.

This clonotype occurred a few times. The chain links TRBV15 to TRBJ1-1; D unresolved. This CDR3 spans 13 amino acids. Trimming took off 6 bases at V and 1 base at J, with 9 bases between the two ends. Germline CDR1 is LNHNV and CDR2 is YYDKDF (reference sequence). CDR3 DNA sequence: TGTGCCACCAGGATACACCCGAACACTGAAGCTTTCTTT. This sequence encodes CATRIHPNTEAFF. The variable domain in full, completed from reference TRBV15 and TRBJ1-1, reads DAMVIQNPRYQVTQFGKPVTLSCSQTLNHNVMYWYQQKSSQAPKLLFHYYDKDFNNEADTPDNFQSRRPNTSFCFLDIRSPGLGDTAMYLCATRIHPNTEAFFGQGTRLTVV.

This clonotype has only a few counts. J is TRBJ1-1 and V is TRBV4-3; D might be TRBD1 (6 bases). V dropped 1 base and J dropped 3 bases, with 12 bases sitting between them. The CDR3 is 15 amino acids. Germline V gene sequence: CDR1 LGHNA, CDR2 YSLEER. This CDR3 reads CASSQGPGEHTEAFF. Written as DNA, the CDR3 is TGCGCCAGCAGCCAAGGTCCAGGGGAGCACACTGAAGCTTTCTTT.

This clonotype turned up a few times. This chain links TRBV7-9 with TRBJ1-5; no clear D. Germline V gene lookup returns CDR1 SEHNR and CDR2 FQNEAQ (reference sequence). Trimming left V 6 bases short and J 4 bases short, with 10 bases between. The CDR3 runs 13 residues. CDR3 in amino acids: CASREAPNQPQHF. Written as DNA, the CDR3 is TGTGCCAGCAGGGAGGCCCCTAATCAGCCCCAGCATTTT.

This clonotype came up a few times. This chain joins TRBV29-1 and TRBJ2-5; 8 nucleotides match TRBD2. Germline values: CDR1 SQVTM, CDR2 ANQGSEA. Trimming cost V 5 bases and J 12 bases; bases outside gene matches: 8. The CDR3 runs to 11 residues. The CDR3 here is CSVSLAGSKYF. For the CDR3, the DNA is TGCAGCGTTTCCTTAGCGGGATCGAAGTACTTC.

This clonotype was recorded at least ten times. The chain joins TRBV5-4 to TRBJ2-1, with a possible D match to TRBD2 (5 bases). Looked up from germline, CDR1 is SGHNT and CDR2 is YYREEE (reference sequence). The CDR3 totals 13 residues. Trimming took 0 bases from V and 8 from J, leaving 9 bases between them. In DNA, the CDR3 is TGTGCCAGCAGCTTGGCAGCGCGGGATGAGCAGTTCTTC. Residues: CASSLAARDEQFF.

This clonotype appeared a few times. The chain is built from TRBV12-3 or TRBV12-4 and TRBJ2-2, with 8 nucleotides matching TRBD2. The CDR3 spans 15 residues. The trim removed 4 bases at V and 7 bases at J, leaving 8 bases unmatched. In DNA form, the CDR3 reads TGTGCCAGCAGTTGGGTCGGGAGGGCGGACGGGGAGCTGTTTTTT. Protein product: CASSWVGRADGELFF.

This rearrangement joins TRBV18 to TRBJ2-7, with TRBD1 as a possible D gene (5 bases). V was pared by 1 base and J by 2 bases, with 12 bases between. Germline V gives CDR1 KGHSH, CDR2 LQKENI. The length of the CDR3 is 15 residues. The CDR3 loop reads CASSPRQGNPYEQYF. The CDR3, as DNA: TGTGCCAGCTCACCACGGCAGGGTAATCCCTACGAGCAGTACTTC.

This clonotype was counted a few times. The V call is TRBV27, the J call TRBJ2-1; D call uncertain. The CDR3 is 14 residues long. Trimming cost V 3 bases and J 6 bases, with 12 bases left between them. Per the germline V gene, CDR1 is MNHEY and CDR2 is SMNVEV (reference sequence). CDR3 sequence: CASSFRASFNEQFF. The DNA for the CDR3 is TGTGCCAGCAGTTTTCGGGCTAGTTTCAATGAGCAGTTCTTC.

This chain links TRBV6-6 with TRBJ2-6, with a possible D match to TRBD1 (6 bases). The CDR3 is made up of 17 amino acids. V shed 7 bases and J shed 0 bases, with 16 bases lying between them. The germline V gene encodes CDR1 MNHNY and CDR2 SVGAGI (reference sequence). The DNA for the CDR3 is TGTGCCAGCACCGGCAGGGGCTCCCTCTCTGGGGCCAACGTCCTGACTTTC. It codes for CASTGRGSLSGANVLTF.

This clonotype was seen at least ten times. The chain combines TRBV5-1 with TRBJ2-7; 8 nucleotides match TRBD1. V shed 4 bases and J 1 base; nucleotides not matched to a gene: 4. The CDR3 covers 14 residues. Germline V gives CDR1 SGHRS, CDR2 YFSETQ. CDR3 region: CASSHGQGSYEQYF. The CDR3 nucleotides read TGCGCCAGCAGCCACGGACAGGGATCCTACGAGCAGTACTTC.

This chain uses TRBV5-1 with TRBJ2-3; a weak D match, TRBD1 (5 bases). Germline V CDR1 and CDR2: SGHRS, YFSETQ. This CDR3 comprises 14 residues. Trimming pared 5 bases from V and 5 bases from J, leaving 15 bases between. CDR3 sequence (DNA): TGCGCCAGCAGTTCCCAGGGTTGGGGAGATACGCAGTATTTT. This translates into CASSSQGWGDTQYF.

The CDR3 reads CASRDGSGANVLTF. The DNA of the CDR3 is TGTGCCAGTAGGGATGGCTCTGGGGCCAACGTCCTGACTTTC. The chain joins TRBV2 to TRBJ2-6, with D unresolved. Germline assignment: CDR1 SNHLY and CDR2 FYNNEI. Trimming removed 9 bases from V and 0 bases from J, with 9 bases in between. The CDR3 spans 14 residues.

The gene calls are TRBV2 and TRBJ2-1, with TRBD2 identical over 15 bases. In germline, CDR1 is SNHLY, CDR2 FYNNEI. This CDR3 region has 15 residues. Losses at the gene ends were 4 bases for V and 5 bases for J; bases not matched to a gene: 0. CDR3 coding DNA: TGTGCCAGCAGTGGGACTAGCGGGGGGGACAATGAGCAGTTCTTC. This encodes CASSGTSGGDNEQFF. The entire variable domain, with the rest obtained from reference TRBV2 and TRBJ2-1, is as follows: EPEVTQTPSHQVTQMGQEVILRCVPISNHLYFYWYRQILGQKVEFLVSFYNNEISEKSEIFDDQFSVERPDGSNFTLKIRSTKLEDSAMYFCASSGTSGGDNEQFFGPGTRLTVL.

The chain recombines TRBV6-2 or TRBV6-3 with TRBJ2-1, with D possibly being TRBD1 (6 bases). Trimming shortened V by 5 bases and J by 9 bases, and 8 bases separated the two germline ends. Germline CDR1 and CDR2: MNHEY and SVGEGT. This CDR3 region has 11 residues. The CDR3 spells CASSNRVEQFF. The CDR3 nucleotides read TGTGCCAGCAGTAACAGGGTTGAGCAGTTCTTC.

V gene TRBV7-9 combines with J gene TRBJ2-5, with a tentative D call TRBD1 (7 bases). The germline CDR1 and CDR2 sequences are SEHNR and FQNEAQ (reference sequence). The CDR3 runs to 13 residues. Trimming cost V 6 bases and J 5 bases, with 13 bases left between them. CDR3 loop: CASREGAVETQYF. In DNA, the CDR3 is TGTGCCAGCAGGGAGGGGGCAGTGGAGACCCAGTACTTC.

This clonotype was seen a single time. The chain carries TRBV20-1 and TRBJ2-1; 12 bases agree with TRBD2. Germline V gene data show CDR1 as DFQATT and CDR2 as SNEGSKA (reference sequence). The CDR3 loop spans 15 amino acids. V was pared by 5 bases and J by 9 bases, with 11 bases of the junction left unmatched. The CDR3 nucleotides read TGCAGTGCTCACCTAGCGGGGGGGGCATTGGGTGAGCAGTTCTTC. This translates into CSAHLAGGALGEQFF.

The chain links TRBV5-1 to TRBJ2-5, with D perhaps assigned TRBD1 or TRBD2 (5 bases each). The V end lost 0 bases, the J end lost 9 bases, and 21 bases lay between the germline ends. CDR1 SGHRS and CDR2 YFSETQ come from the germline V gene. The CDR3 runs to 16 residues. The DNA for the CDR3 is TGCGCCAGCAGCTTGGAGGCGGACAAACTCCGAGGGGCCCAGTACTTC. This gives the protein CASSLEADKLRGAQYF. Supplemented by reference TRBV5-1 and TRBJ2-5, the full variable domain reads KAGVTQTPRYLIKTRGQQVTLSCSPISGHRSVSWYQQTPGQGLQFLFEYFSETQRNKGNFPGRFSGRQFSNSRSEMNVSTLELGDSALYLCASSLEADKLRGAQYFGPGTRLLVL.

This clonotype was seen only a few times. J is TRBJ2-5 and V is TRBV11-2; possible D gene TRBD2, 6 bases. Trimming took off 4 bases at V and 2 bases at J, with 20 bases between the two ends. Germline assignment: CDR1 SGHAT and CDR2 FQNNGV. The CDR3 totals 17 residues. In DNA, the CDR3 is TGTGCCAGCAGCTCCGGGACTCCGCGGAGACTACAAGAGACCCAGTACTTC. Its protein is CASSSGTPRRLQETQYF.

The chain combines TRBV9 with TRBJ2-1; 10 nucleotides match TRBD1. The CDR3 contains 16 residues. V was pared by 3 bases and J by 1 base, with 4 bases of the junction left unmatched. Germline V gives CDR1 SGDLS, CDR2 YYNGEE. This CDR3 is CASSGGQGESYNEQFF. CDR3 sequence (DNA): TGTGCCAGCAGCGGAGGACAGGGGGAATCCTACAATGAGCAGTTCTTC.

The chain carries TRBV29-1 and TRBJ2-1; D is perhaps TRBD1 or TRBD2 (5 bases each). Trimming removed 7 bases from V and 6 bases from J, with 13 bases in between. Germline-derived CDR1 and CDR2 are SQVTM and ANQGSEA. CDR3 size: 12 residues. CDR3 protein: CSARPGTNEQFF. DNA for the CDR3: TGCAGCGCCAGGCCGGGGACCAATGAGCAGTTCTTC.

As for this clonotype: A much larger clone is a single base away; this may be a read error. CDR3 sequence: CSALPAQPNTEAFF. The CDR3 bases are TGCAGTGCTTTACCGGCACAGCCTAACACTGAAGCTTTCTTT. The V gene is TRBV20-1, the J gene TRBJ1-1; no definite D call. CDR1 and CDR2 (germline): DFQATT, SNEGSKA (reference sequence). CDR3 length: 14 residues. V was trimmed by 5 bases and J by 2 bases, leaving 15 bases between them.

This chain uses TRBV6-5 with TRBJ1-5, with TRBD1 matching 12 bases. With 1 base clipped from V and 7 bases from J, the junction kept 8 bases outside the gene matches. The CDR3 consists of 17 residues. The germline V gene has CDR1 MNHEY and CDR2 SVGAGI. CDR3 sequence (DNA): TGTGCCAGCAGTTACTTTCCGCCGGGACAGGGGGCACAGCCCCAGCATTTT. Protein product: CASSYFPPGQGAQPQHF.

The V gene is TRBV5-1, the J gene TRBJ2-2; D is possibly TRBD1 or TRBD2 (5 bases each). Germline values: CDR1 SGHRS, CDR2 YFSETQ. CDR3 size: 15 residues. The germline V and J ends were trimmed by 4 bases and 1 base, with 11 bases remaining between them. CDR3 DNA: TGCGCCAGCAGCCGGGACGCGTTGAACACCGGGGAGCTGTTTTTT. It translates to CASSRDALNTGELFF.

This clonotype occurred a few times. The CDR3 DNA reads TGTGCCAGCAGTTTAGCGGGGATGGAGACCCAGTACTTC. As protein: CASSLAGMETQYF. V and J are TRBV27 and TRBJ2-5; D might be TRBD2 (6 bases). This CDR3 has 13 amino acids. The germline V and J ends were trimmed by 2 bases and 5 bases, with 9 bases remaining between them. Germline lookup yields CDR1 MNHEY and CDR2 SMNVEV (reference sequence).

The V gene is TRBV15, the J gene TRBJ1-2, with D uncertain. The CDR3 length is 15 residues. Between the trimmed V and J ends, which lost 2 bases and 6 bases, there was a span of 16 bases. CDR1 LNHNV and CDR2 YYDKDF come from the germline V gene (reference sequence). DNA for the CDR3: TGTGCCACCAGCAGATCACAGCTTCTTGACCATGGCTACACCTTC. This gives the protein CATSRSQLLDHGYTF.